This entry features one TCR beta chain sequence. These data originate in a study of blood T cell repertoires in COVID-19. Study-level information: Spain, Italy and the United States supplied samples that represented acute and convalescent COVID-19. The cDNA or gDNA used as material had been derived from T cells, B-cell-depleted T cells, or PBMCs.

Original analysis: The authors estimated nucleated cell counts from reference gene primer amplification. The assay was immunoSEQ multiplex PCR, and TCRdb's table has in-frame clones only and misses some. The D gene and trimming were derived from the DNA, and the V and J assignments and clone size from that table. The table lists under 350,000 clones, 85% of them singletons, with 7.2% in the top ten. Germline V gives CDR1 MGHRA, CDR2 YSYEKL. Trimming pared 4 bases from V and 6 bases from J, leaving 9 bases between. The CDR3 has 12 residues. The receptor comes from a human donor in a cohort sampled during active COVID-19. Input material: peripheral blood. This chain links TRBV4-1 with TRBJ1-1, with no clear D. CDR3 sequence: CASSRPDSEAFF. CDR3 in DNA: TGCGCCAGCAGCCGCCCGGACTCTGAAGCTTTCTTT.